This T cell receptor beta chain was retrieved from a study of blood T cell repertoires in COVID-19. Study-wide background: The study drew acute and convalescent COVID-19 samples from the United States, Italy and Spain.

Seattle cases were enrolled at active infection and followed longitudinally. The protocol was immunoSEQ multiplex PCR, while the TCRdb copy is restricted to in-frame clones and leaves out a portion. The sample has approximately 70,000 clones; over 75% are singletons. The V segment lost 3 bases and the J segment 0 bases; nucleotides outside the gene matches: 9. CDR3 length equals 17 residues. Germline V gene lookup returns CDR1 SGHRS and CDR2 YFSETQ. This TCR was sampled from a man aged 35 to 55 with COVID-19, enrolled during active disease. The rearrangement uses TRBV5-1 and TRBJ2-1; 7 nucleotides align to TRBD2. Sequencing was carried out using peripheral blood. The CDR3 coding sequence is TGCGCCAGCAGCTGGATACTAGCGCCAAGCTCCTACAATGAGCAGTTCTTC. Translation gives CASSWILAPSSYNEQFF.